This T cell receptor (beta chain) was sequenced during a study of shared clonotypes between healthy human individuals. For the study at large: Researchers assigned three CD4 naive, three CD4 memory, two CD8 naive and one CD8 memory plate to each donor.

Study-wide findings and caveats: The sharing of 5% to 6.5% of naive CD4 clonotypes was seen across a handful of donors.

In the case of this clone: No antigen is known for it.

Genomic DNA of each subset was evenly split across several immunoSEQ plates. The method was immunoSEQ multiplex PCR; TCRdb's version includes in-frame clones alone and lacks a portion of them. The sample consists of about 380,000 clones, 96% of them appearing once. CDR1 is LNHDA, CDR2 SQIVND, per germline (reference sequence). The V gene end was trimmed by 3 bases and the J gene end by 7 bases; junction bases not matched to a gene: 5. The CDR3 runs to 14 residues. Sequencing used memory CD8+ T cells sorted from blood. The subset is: CD45RO+ cells pooled with CCR7-negative TemRA cells. The gene calls are TRBV19 and TRBJ2-1; 8 bases agree with TRBD2. This clonotype was obtained from a man aged 30-40 years in good health. The CDR3 nucleotides are TGTGCCAGTAGTATGATAGCGGGGATAAATGAGCAGTTCTTC. Encoded protein: CASSMIAGINEQFF.